Shown below are 2 T cell receptor beta chains from a single sample sequenced in a study of graft-versus-host responses after intestinal transplantation. Libraries were prepared by immunoSEQ multiplex PCR; TCRdb keeps only in-frame clonotypes and omits some of them. This table holds under 100,000 clones, approximately 95% found once. These receptors are not linked to any known antigen. Here the sequenced sample was unstimulated CD8+ T cells sorted from spleen or lymph node cells, taken before transplant. These receptors originate from a human donor who was the organ donor for an intestinal transplant.

The chain combines TRBV11-2 with TRBJ2-7; 11 bases align to TRBD2. Germline CDR1 is SGHAT and CDR2 is FQNNGV. The CDR3 runs to 14 residues. The V gene end was trimmed by 6 bases and the J gene end by 1 base; junction bases not matched to a gene: 2. The DNA of the CDR3 is TGTGCCAGCAGTAGCGGGGGGGTGTCCTACGAGCAGTACTTC. Residues: CASSSGGVSYEQYF.

This clone was found a few times. The V call is TRBV6-1, the J call TRBJ1-5; a possible D gene is TRBD1 (5 bases). With 4 bases removed from V and 7 bases from J, the gap between germline ends came to 8 bases. The CDR3 is 12 residues long. Per the germline V gene, CDR1 is MNHNS and CDR2 is SASEGT. CDR3: CASSGRGQPQHF. CDR3 DNA: TGTGCCAGCAGTGGTCGGGGGCAGCCCCAGCATTTT.